This TCR beta chain derives from a study of blood T cell repertoires in COVID-19. Study details: Samples came from the United States, Italy and Spain, spanning acute and convalescent COVID-19. T cells, B-cell-depleted T cells, or PBMCs provided the cDNA or gDNA that served as material.

The authors' processing: From reference gene primer amplification, estimates of nucleated cell counts were derived. The repertoire was sequenced with immunoSEQ multiplex PCR; TCRdb's copy has only in-frame clones and lacks some. Clone size and V and J calls were adopted from that table, with D and trimming inferred from the DNA. The data show 150,000 or so clones, around 89% seen once. Sequencing was carried out using peripheral blood. The sequence was obtained from a man aged 55 to 70 with acute or convalescent COVID-19.

The CDR3 is CASSETGGTNYGYTF. The CDR3 coding sequence is TGCGCCAGCAGCGAAACAGGGGGGACTAACTATGGCTACACCTTC. The chain is built from TRBV5-1 and TRBJ1-2; 8 nucleotides align to TRBD1. CDR3 size: 15 residues. Germline V gene sequence: CDR1 SGHRS, CDR2 YFSETQ. With 4 bases clipped from V and 0 bases from J, the junction kept 5 bases outside the gene matches.